This is a list of T cell receptor beta chains from one sample in a study of identical twins. From the 5' RACE reads, TCRdb called clonotypes with MiXCR, one entry per CDR3 protein. The sample carries hundreds of thousands of distinct CDR3 sequences, roughly 18% recorded once. The sample was also reused in another study, on T cells expressing NK-cell markers.

The material sequenced was PBMCs. The receptors were sampled from a woman between 18 and 29 years old in good health. Both conserved end residues are trimmed from each CDR3.

v_call	cdr3_length	j_call	cdr3_aa
TRBV20-1	12	TRBJ1-4	SARDGGRIEKLF
TRBV6-2/TRBV6-3	11	TRBJ2-1	ASSYRLANEQF
TRBV27	12	TRBJ2-1	ASSLSDGYNEQF
TRBV7-8	16	TRBJ2-1	ASSLALPGELSYNEQF
TRBV10-3	9	TRBJ2-1	AISPRDEQF
TRBV4-3	15	TRBJ1-1	ASSLRGFLTENTEAF
TRBV12-3/TRBV12-4	12	TRBJ2-1	ASARASEYNEQF
TRBV5-1	12	TRBJ2-5	ASSLTGMVETQY
TRBV20-1	11	TRBJ1-2	SGREGLNYGYT
TRBV13	12	TRBJ2-3	ASSSGQGSDTQY
TRBV7-8	13	TRBJ1-1	ASSPGGRVNTEAF
TRBV7-2	13	TRBJ2-5	ASSPSAKYQETQY
TRBV27	10	TRBJ2-7	ASRGDPYEQY
TRBV20-1	9	TRBJ2-5	SALAGETQY
TRBV7-2	11	TRBJ2-7	ASSLGDWSEQY
TRBV24-1	11	TRBJ2-1	ATSGQPYNEQF
TRBV7-8	12	TRBJ1-5	ASSLANKGQPQH
TRBV6-1	12	TRBJ2-2	ASSGQLNTGELF
TRBV2	11	TRBJ1-2	ASSEAGFYGYT
TRBV12-3/TRBV12-4	14	TRBJ2-7	ASSSTGGLPPYEQY
TRBV6-1	9	TRBJ1-1	ASHEDTEAF
TRBV5-1	15	TRBJ2-4	ASSLLRQGQGKNIQY
TRBV5-1	16	TRBJ2-1	ASSLLFFGGISYNEQF
TRBV7-8	15	TRBJ2-3	ASSLRGVLAGSGPQY